Each of the 5 T cell receptor beta chains below was sequenced from the same sample in a study of blood T cell repertoires in COVID-19 (TCRdb year 2020). The library was obtained by the immunoSEQ multiplex PCR assay. The clones in this table, taken by TCRdb from immuneACCESS, are in-frame only. Not every clone is retained; where verified, under half of the shortfall comes from an unresolved V gene, and the cause of the rest is unknown. The sample includes about 180,000 clones, with roughly nine tenths observed a single time. 1.5% to 2% of the sample belongs to the ten largest clones. The sequenced material came from peripheral blood. These receptors were obtained from a man younger than 30 who had recovered from COVID-19.

The chain uses TRBV5-5 and TRBJ2-7; 8 positions agree with TRBD2. Germline lookup yields CDR1 SGHKS and CDR2 YYEKEE (reference sequence). Trimming cost V 3 bases and J 6 bases; bases outside gene matches: 8. This CDR3 is built from 14 residues. The CDR3 DNA reads TGTGCCAGCAGCTCTCCGTCGGGACTAGGCGAGCAGTACTTC. This translates into CASSSPSGLGEQYF.

The chain uses TRBV5-1 and TRBJ1-2; D remains unclear. Trimming shortened V by 0 bases and J by 8 bases, and 23 bases separated the two germline ends. The CDR3 runs 17 residues. Per germline, CDR1 SGHRS and CDR2 YFSETQ. In nucleotides, the CDR3 is TGCGCCAGCAGCTTGGCCCAGGCCCACACAACAGCAACCGGCTACACCTTC. Residues: CASSLAQAHTTATGYTF.

The J gene is TRBJ2-3, the V gene TRBV5-1; 9 bases line up with TRBD1. The junction had 5 bases not matched to a gene; V was cut back by 1 base and J by 5 bases. This CDR3 contains 15 residues. Germline lookup yields CDR1 SGHRS and CDR2 YFSETQ. Written as DNA, the CDR3 is TGCGCCAGCAGCTTGAGGGGACAGGGAGTAGATACGCAGTATTTT. Its translation: CASSLRGQGVDTQYF. Full variable domain (remainder filled in from reference TRBV5-1 and TRBJ2-3): KAGVTQTPRYLIKTRGQQVTLSCSPISGHRSVSWYQQTPGQGLQFLFEYFSETQRNKGNFPGRFSGRQFSNSRSEMNVSTLELGDSALYLCASSLRGQGVDTQYFGPGTRLTVL.

The J gene is TRBJ2-1, the V gene TRBV10-1, with D perhaps matching TRBD2 (7 bases). The CDR3 spans 15 residues. CDR1 WNHNN and CDR2 SYGVQD come from the germline V gene (reference sequence). V lost 3 bases, J lost 7 bases, and 16 bases lay in between. Here the CDR3 reads CASSDRGGPVNEQFF. The CDR3 DNA is TGCGCCAGCAGTGACAGGGGAGGGCCGGTGAATGAGCAGTTCTTC.

This sequence joins TRBV19 and TRBJ2-1, with 11 positions matching TRBD2. Per the germline V gene, CDR1 is LNHDA and CDR2 is SQIVND (reference sequence). The CDR3 is 19 amino acids. Trimming cost V 3 bases and J 2 bases; bases outside gene matches: 12. CDR3 DNA sequence: TGTGCCAGTAGTATGAGGACTAGCGGGCCCCCATCGCCCTACAATGAGCAGTTCTTC. Translating it yields CASSMRTSGPPSPYNEQFF.